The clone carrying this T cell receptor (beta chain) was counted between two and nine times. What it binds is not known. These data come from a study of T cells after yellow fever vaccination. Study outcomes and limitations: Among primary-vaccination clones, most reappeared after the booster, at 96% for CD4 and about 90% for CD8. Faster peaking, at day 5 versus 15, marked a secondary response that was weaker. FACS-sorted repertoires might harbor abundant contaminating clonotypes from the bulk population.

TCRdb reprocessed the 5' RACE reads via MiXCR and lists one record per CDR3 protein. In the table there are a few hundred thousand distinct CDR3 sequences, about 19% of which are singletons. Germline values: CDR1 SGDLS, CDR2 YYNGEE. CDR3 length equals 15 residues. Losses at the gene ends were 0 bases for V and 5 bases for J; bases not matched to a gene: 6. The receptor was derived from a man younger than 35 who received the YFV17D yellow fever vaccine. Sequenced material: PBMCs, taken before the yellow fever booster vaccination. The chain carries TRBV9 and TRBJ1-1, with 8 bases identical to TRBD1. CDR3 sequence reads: CASSVGAGGVTEAFF. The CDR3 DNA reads TGTGCCAGCAGCGTAGGGGCAGGGGGCGTGACTGAAGCTTTCTTT.